This T cell receptor (beta chain) originates from a study of blood T cell repertoires in COVID-19. Study in general: Acute and convalescent COVID-19 samples came from the United States, Italy and Spain. The cDNA or gDNA used as material had been derived from T cells, B-cell-depleted T cells, or PBMCs.

Per the authors' pipeline: From reference gene primer amplification, estimates of nucleated cell counts were derived. Sequencing used immunoSEQ multiplex PCR; TCRdb keeps in-frame clones, though not all of them. Clone size and the V and J calls come from that table; the DNA yielded D and trimming. This sample has about 250,000 clones; more than 65% occur once, and the top ten carry 6% to 9.5%. V gave up 3 bases and J gave up 7 bases, with 7 bases separating them. The CDR3 sequence is 12 residues long. Germline V gene sequence: CDR1 MNHNS, CDR2 SASEGT. This clone was seen a handful of times. Other DNA sequences in this specimen translate into the identical CDR3.

This TCR was sampled from an elderly woman with acute or convalescent COVID-19. Source material: peripheral blood. The rearrangement joins TRBV6-1 to TRBJ2-1, with D possibly being TRBD2 (5 bases). DNA for the CDR3: TGTGCCAGCAGTGATCCGGGGAATGAGCAGTTCTTC. The encoded protein is CASSDPGNEQFF.